This T cell receptor (beta chain) stems from a study of cytotoxic CD8 clonotypes in ibrutinib-treated CLL (dated by TCRdb to about 2021). Broadly, across the study: The cohort had 11 relapsed/refractory and more than 14 treatment-naive patients; about 17 were IGHV unmutated. Partial responses were observed in about 25 patients and complete responses in 2; after a median follow-up of roughly 62 months, remission was maintained in 14 patients and progression was observed in about twelve. Response samples were taken after a median of 12 months on treatment, ranging from about 6 to 36 months. An average of about 250,000 productive templates and approximately 90,000 productive rearrangements was obtained per sample. Longitudinal samples were obtainable from about 30% of the roughly 90 participants in the trial. Cryopreserved peripheral blood mononuclear cells were obtained before treatment, at response, and at either sustained remission or disease progression. Every sample from remission and from progressive disease was obtained while the patients were still on ibrutinib.

On a MiSeq, deep resolution sequencing aimed for a depth between 1 in 1 million and 1 in 200,000 T cells, with each clonotype covered about 9.2x on average. The immunoSEQ hsTCRB Kit was used to generate the TCR beta libraries. The paper's data handling went like this. The data were analyzed with ImmunoSEQ Analyzer and ImmunoSEQ Data Assistant, and V, D and J gene assignments followed IMGT definitions. Clonality, with values ranging from 0 to 1, was calculated as one minus the normalized Shannon entropy of productive rearrangement frequencies. Only overrepresented clonotypes making up at least 0.05% of the repertoire of each patient were included in the public clonotype analysis. Approximately 13 age-matched healthy donor repertoires from immuneACCESS served as clonality controls. TCRdb mirrors the immuneACCESS table, restricted to in-frame sequences. Some clones are absent from its copies; in checked studies, under half trace to an unresolved V gene, and the reason for the others is unknown. Clone size and V and J calls were adopted from that table, with D and trimming inferred from the DNA. Within this sample are some 85,000 clones, with roughly three quarters of them counted one time only. The ten largest clones represent roughly 24% of the sample.

Regarding this clone: It lacks a known antigen. No much larger clonotype is one base removed from it; base qualities were not supplied.

The intended sense of this specimen's time point label: around 25 months on ibrutinib. For TCR beta library preparation, 1.5 to 2.5 micrograms of genomic DNA were extracted from the cryopreserved PBMCs. High-throughput TCR beta sequencing was performed on longitudinal blood samples from CLL patients receiving ibrutinib monotherapy. Patients were enrolled in a phase 2 open-label single-center ibrutinib monotherapy trial. The CDR3 spans 17 residues, from the cysteine through the phenylalanine. Just the 51-base CDR3 DNA is kept, in frame starting at base 1. V is cut by 5 bases and J by 6 bases, and the space between the germline ends is 22 bases. CDR1 LNHDA and CDR2 SQIVND were looked up in the germline V gene (reference sequence). What the research found in general, with its limitations: Sampling times were not matched between patients in sustained remission and patients whose disease was progressing, and lymph node repertoires were not examined. Public clonotypes were rare and either contracted or stayed stable during treatment, and the rise in clonality at ibrutinib response reflected the expansion of private clonotypes. Clonality increased at ibrutinib response, stayed stable in sustained remission, and fell back toward baseline at progression. Baseline clonality exceeded that of age-matched healthy donors and correlated strongly with circulating CD8+ T-cell counts.

The rearrangement joined TRBV19 to TRBJ2-2; the D region is possibly TRBD1 or TRBD2, each matching across 7 bases. Material: PBMCs, obtained after 24 months of ibrutinib treatment. The receptor was isolated from a human donor with chronic lymphocytic leukemia. The sequenced DNA is TGTGCCAGTAGTCTTATCCTGCAGGGGGGGCGTCCCGGGGAGCTGTTTTTT. It is translated as CASSLILQGGRPGELFF.